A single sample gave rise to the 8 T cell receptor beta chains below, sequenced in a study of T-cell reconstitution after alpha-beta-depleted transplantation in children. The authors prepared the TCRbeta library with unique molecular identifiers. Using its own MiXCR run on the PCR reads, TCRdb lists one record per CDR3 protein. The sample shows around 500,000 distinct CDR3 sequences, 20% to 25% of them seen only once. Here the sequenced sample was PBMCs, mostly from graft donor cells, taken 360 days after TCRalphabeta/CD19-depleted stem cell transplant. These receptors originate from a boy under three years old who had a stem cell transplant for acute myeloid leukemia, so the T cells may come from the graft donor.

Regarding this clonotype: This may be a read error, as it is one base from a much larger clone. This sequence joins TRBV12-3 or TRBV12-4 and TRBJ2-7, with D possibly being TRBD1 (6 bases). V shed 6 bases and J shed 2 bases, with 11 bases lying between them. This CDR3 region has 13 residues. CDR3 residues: CASRRQDAYEQYF. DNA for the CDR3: TGTGCCAGCAGGAGACAGGATGCCTACGAGCAGTACTTC.

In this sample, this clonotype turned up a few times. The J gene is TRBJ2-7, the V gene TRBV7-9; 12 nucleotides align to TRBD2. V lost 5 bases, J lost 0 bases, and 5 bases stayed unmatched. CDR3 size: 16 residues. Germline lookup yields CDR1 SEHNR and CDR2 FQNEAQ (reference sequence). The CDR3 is CASSQPSGGASYEQYF. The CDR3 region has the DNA TGTGCCAGCAGCCAGCCTAGCGGGGGGGCCTCCTACGAGCAGTACTTC.

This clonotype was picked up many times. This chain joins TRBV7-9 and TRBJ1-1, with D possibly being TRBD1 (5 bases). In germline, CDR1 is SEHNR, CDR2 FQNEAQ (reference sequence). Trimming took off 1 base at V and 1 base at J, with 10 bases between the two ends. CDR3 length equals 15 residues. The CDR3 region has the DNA TGTGCCAGCAGCTTAGTCCTGGGGCCGAACACTGAAGCTTTCTTT. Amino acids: CASSLVLGPNTEAFF.

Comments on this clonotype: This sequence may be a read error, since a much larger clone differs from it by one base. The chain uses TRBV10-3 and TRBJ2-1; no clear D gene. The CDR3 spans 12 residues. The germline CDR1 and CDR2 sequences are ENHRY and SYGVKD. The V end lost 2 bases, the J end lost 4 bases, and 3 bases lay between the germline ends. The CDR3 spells CAISEGYNEQFF. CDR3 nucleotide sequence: TGTGCCATCAGTGAGGGTTACAATGAGCAGTTCTTC.

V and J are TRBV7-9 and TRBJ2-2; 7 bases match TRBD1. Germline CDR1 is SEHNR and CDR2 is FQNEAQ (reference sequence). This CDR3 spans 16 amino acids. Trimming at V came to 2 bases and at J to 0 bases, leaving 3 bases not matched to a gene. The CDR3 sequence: CASSLLTGTNTGELFF. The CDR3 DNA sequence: TGTGCCAGCAGCTTATTGACAGGGACGAACACCGGGGAGCTGTTTTTT.

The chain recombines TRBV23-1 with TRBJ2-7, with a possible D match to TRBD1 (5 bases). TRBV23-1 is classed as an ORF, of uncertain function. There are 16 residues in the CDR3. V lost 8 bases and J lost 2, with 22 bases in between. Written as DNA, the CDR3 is TGCGCCAGCTGGGGTGAAAACAGGTGTACCACCTACGAGCAGTACTTC. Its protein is CASWGENRCTTYEQYF.

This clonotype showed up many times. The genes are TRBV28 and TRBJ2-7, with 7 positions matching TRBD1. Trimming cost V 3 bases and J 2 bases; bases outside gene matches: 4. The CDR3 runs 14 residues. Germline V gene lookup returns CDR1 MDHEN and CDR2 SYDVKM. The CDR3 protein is CASSLGQRPYEQYV. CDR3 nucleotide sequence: TGTGCCAGCAGTTTGGGACAGCGTCCCTACGAGCAGTACGTC.

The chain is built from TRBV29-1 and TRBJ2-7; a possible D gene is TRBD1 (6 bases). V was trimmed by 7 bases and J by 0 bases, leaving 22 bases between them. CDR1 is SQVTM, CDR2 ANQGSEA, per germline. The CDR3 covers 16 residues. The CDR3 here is CSATSHPGQISYEQYF. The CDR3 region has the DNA TGCAGCGCGACTTCGCACCCGGGACAAATCTCCTACGAGCAGTACTTC.